This T cell receptor (beta chain) was identified during a study of blood T cell repertoires in COVID-19. Overall study context: The United States, Italy and Spain provided the acute and convalescent COVID-19 samples. The analysed material was cDNA or gDNA that came from T cells, B-cell-depleted T cells, or PBMCs.

Germline assignment: CDR1 MNHEY and CDR2 SMNVEV (reference sequence). V shed 3 bases and J 6 bases; nucleotides not matched to a gene: 6. This CDR3 has 15 amino acids. Authors' analysis steps: Nucleated cell number was recorded as an estimate derived from reference gene primer amplification. The assay was immunoSEQ multiplex PCR, and TCRdb's table has in-frame clones only and misses some. V and J calls and clone size are those listed in that table; D and trimming were worked out from the DNA. The profile covers 96,000 or so clones, with more than 85% appearing a single time and around 1.6% taken by the ten largest.

This sequence originates from a man in his sixties with acute or convalescent COVID-19. The sample consisted of peripheral blood. The chain combines TRBV27 with TRBJ1-2; 11 positions agree with TRBD1. The CDR3 loop is CASSFLGQGADGYTF. The CDR3 region has the DNA TGTGCCAGCAGTTTCCTCGGACAGGGGGCGGATGGCTACACCTTC.